This T cell receptor beta chain was found in a study of blood T cells in healthy people across ages. Notes on this clonotype: The germline gene is not matched at one end of the junction; a read error may be the cause.

Sample-barcoded 5' priming and a J-beta primer mix drove a second PCR of roughly 6 to 12 cycles. Every single cDNA molecule received a tag from a template-switch adaptor with 12 random nucleotides. Using its own MiXCR run on the 5' RACE reads, TCRdb lists one record per CDR3 protein. The sample carries roughly 800,000 distinct CDR3 sequences, roughly 60% recorded once. Ranging in age from roughly 6 to 95, the donors were healthy Caucasian individuals from Russia. In each sample, at least 7 million PBMCs were isolated. Total RNA amounts of at least 5 micrograms were extracted per sample. The CDR3 has 16 residues. CDR1 and CDR2 from the germline V gene are SQVTM and ANQGSEA.

Sequenced: blood. This chain joins TRBV29-1 and TRBJ2-5; TRBD1 is a possible D gene (6 bases). The origin of this receptor is a young man in good health. CDR3 protein: CSFGRSFRGYQETPYF. The CDR3 DNA sequence: TGCAGCTTTGGGCGGAGTTTCAGGGGATACCAAGAGACCCCGTACTTC.